The 20 T cell receptor beta chains below were found in one sample sequenced in a study of cytomegalovirus exposure and HLA in healthy donors. The PCR employed 60 Vbeta primers together with 13 Jbeta primers. Profiled with immunoSEQ multiplex PCR; TCRdb holds only in-frame clones, not every one. The sample has more than 110,000 clones, approximately 70% seen once. The sequenced material came from PBMCs. The receptors come from a woman aged 60-75 years in good health and CMV-seropositive.

V and J are TRBV28 and TRBJ1-2; 10 nucleotides line up with TRBD1. J was trimmed by 7 bases and V by 6 bases; bases with no gene match: 2. The length of the CDR3 is 12 residues. The germline V gene has CDR1 MDHEN and CDR2 SYDVKM. The CDR3 loop reads CASRRTGGGYTF. DNA for the CDR3: TGTGCCAGCAGAAGGACAGGGGGTGGCTACACCTTC.

This chain joins TRBV28 and TRBJ1-1, with 8 bases that match TRBD1. The germline gives CDR1 MDHEN, CDR2 SYDVKM. This CDR3 spans 14 amino acids. V gave up 2 bases and J gave up 10 bases; unmatched junction bases: 9. The CDR3 sequence is CASSLAGGTSRAFF. The CDR3 coding sequence is TGTGCCAGCAGTTTAGCAGGGGGCACTTCTCGAGCTTTCTTT.

There are a few counts of this clone. This chain uses TRBV7-9 with TRBJ1-2; 10 nucleotides line up with TRBD1. CDR3 length: 14 amino acids. J was trimmed by 8 bases and V by 3 bases; bases with no gene match: 6. The germline V gene encodes CDR1 SEHNR and CDR2 FQNEAQ (reference sequence). The CDR3 sequence: CASSFGQGGEGYTF. The CDR3 DNA reads TGTGCCAGCAGCTTCGGACAGGGGGGAGAAGGCTACACCTTC.

The chain couples TRBV6-1 to TRBJ1-5; maybe TRBD1 (6 bases). Germline CDR1 and CDR2: MNHNS and SASEGT. This CDR3 is 15 amino acids long. Trimming shortened V by 4 bases and J by 0 bases, and 10 bases separated the two germline ends. The CDR3 here is CASSGRGLSNQPQHF. CDR3 in DNA: TGTGCCAGCAGTGGCAGGGGTCTTAGCAATCAGCCCCAGCATTTT.

This chain uses TRBV11-3 with TRBJ2-7; 11 bases are a match to TRBD1. This CDR3 is 15 amino acids long. Per the germline V gene, CDR1 is SGHNT and CDR2 is YENEEA. The J segment lost 5 bases and the V segment lost 5 bases, leaving 8 bases of the junction unmatched. The CDR3 sequence is CASSKGQGVRNEQYF. Written as DNA, the CDR3 is TGTGCCAGCAGCAAGGGACAGGGGGTAAGAAACGAGCAGTACTTC.

The chain has TRBV25-1 and TRBJ1-1; TRBD1 aligns across 7 bases. Losses at the gene ends were 6 bases for V and 3 bases for J; bases not matched to a gene: 13. The CDR3 has 16 residues. Germline lookup yields CDR1 MGHDK and CDR2 SYGVNS. CDR3 in amino acids: CASSRNWDSAYTEAFF. Here the CDR3 DNA reads TGTGCCAGCAGCCGAAATTGGGACAGTGCGTACACTGAAGCTTTCTTT. Full variable domain (remainder filled in from reference TRBV25-1 and TRBJ1-1): EADIYQTPRYLVIGTGKKITLECSQTMGHDKMYWYQQDPGMELHLIHYSYGVNSTEKGDLSSESTVSRIRTEHFPLTLESARPSHTSQYLCASSRNWDSAYTEAFFGQGTRLTVV.

In its sample, this clone was seen a few times. The V gene is TRBV7-2, the J gene TRBJ1-1; D possibly corresponds to TRBD1 (6 bases). V lost 6 bases and J lost 1, with 9 bases in between. Germline V lookup: CDR1 SGHTA, CDR2 FQGNSA. The CDR3 is 13 residues long. The CDR3 nucleotides are TGTGCCAGCAGACGACAGGAGAACACTGAAGCTTTCTTT. This codes for CASRRQENTEAFF.

This chain uses TRBV6-1 with TRBJ1-4, with 8 bases matching TRBD1. Per germline, CDR1 MNHNS and CDR2 SASEGT. The junction had 3 bases not matched to a gene; V was cut back by 7 bases and J by 2 bases. This CDR3 contains 14 residues. CDR3 in DNA: TGTGCCAGCATACAGGGGGGGACTAATGAAAAACTGTTTTTT. Translation: CASIQGGTNEKLFF.

The V call is TRBV7-9, the J call TRBJ2-3; the match to TRBD2 covers 15 bases. Germline V gene data show CDR1 as SEHNR and CDR2 as FQNEAQ (reference sequence). After removal of 7 bases from V and 4 bases from J, the junction contained 6 bases not matched to a gene. The CDR3 covers 16 residues. CDR3 sequence reads: CASIGTSGGWADTQYF. In DNA form, the CDR3 reads TGTGCCAGCATCGGGACTAGCGGGGGGTGGGCAGATACGCAGTATTTT.

The chain links TRBV7-9 to TRBJ2-5; TRBD1 is a possible D gene (6 bases). CDR1 is SEHNR and CDR2 is FQNEAQ in the germline V gene (reference sequence). Trimming left V 5 bases short and J 5 bases short, with 21 bases between. The CDR3 consists of 16 residues. The CDR3 nucleotides are TGTGCCAGCAGCCCCCGGGACACCCCATCGGTGGAGACCCAGTACTTC. This encodes CASSPRDTPSVETQYF.

The chain uses TRBV28 and TRBJ1-1; 9 nucleotides align to TRBD1. The CDR3 covers 15 residues. V lost 5 bases and J lost 1; bases outside the gene matches: 5. From germline, CDR1 is MDHEN and CDR2 SYDVKM. The CDR3 sequence: CASSGGQGSNTEAFF. In nucleotides, the CDR3 is TGTGCCAGCAGTGGGGGACAGGGATCGAACACTGAAGCTTTCTTT.

In this sample, this clone turned up once. This chain joins TRBV6-5 and TRBJ1-1, with 10 nucleotides matching TRBD1. CDR1 MNHEY and CDR2 SVGAGI come from the germline V gene. The CDR3 contains 15 residues. V dropped 3 bases and J dropped 3; count of bases not matched to a gene: 4. Here the CDR3 DNA reads TGTGCCAGCAGTTATACCGGGACAGGGGACACTGAAGCTTTCTTT. Translating gives CASSYTGTGDTEAFF.

The V call is TRBV5-1, the J call TRBJ2-2, with TRBD2 as a possible D gene (5 bases). CDR1 and CDR2 from the germline V gene are SGHRS and YFSETQ. Trimming took 8 bases from V and 4 from J, leaving 15 bases between them. The CDR3 contains 14 residues. CDR3 DNA sequence: TGCGCCAGTAACGACGGACTGGTCACCGGGGAGCTGTTTTTT. This sequence encodes CASNDGLVTGELFF.

The chain has TRBV18 and TRBJ2-1, with D unclear. Germline values: CDR1 KGHSH, CDR2 LQKENI. Trimming removed 2 bases from V and 5 bases from J, with 7 bases in between. The CDR3 is 13 residues long. CDR3 nucleotide sequence: TGTGCCAGCTCACCATCTAGAGACAATGAGCAGTTCTTC. Its translation is CASSPSRDNEQFF.

V and J are TRBV18 and TRBJ1-1, with 8 positions matching TRBD1. CDR1 and CDR2 (germline): KGHSH, LQKENI. CDR3 length: 16 residues. V dropped 0 bases and J dropped 5; count of bases not matched to a gene: 8. The CDR3 loop is CASSPPTGEGRTEAFF. CDR3 bases: TGTGCCAGCTCACCACCGACAGGGGAGGGGAGGACTGAAGCTTTCTTT. Full variable domain (remainder filled in from reference TRBV18 and TRBJ1-1): NAGVMQNPRHLVRRRGQEARLRCSPMKGHSHVYWYRQLPEEGLKFMVYLQKENIIDESGMPKERFSAEFPKEGPSILRIQQVVRGDSAAYFCASSPPTGEGRTEAFFGQGTRLTVV.

J is TRBJ2-7 and V is TRBV30; 11 positions match TRBD1. CDR1 and CDR2 from the germline V gene are GTSNPN and SVGIG (reference sequence). V gave up 1 base and J gave up 3 bases; unmatched junction bases: 8. This CDR3 spans 16 amino acids. Written as DNA, the CDR3 is TGTGCCTGGAGTGGGCGCTCCGGGACAGGGGGCTACGAGCAGTACTTC. Amino acids: CAWSGRSGTGGYEQYF.

The chain is built from TRBV15 and TRBJ2-1; TRBD2 agrees at 9 bases. V lost 6 bases, J lost 2 bases, and 5 bases stayed unmatched. Germline CDR1 LNHNV, CDR2 YYDKDF (reference sequence). CDR3 length: 15 residues. CDR3 protein: CATSLASGAYNEQFF. The CDR3 DNA follows: TGTGCCACCAGTTTAGCTAGCGGGGCCTACAATGAGCAGTTCTTC.

The rearrangement uses TRBV6-4 and TRBJ2-3; 8 bases line up with TRBD2. CDR1 and CDR2 (germline): MRHNA, SNTAGT. The CDR3 length is 15 residues. J gave up 1 base and V 4 bases, and 4 bases lay outside the gene matches. CDR3: CASSASTSGTDTQYF. The CDR3, as DNA: TGTGCCAGCAGTGCGTCGACTAGCGGCACAGATACGCAGTATTTT.

V usage is TRBV5-6 and J usage is TRBJ1-5; the D is unclear. The ends were cut back, 0 bases at V and 5 bases at J, with 15 bases in the middle. The CDR3 extends over 16 amino acids. Germline V gene sequence: CDR1 SGHDT, CDR2 YYEEEE. The CDR3 DNA reads as TGTGCCAGCAGCTTGGCCGGGGTTTTCTCGGATCAGCCCCAGCATTTT. Its translation: CASSLAGVFSDQPQHF.

The chain combines TRBV7-6 with TRBJ2-5, with unresolved D. Deletions cut 1 base from V and 4 bases from J, with 7 bases between. CDR1 and CDR2 from the germline V gene are SGHVS and FNYEAQ. This CDR3 contains 13 residues. The DNA for the CDR3 is TGTGCCAGCAGCTTAGGTTTGAGAGAGACCCAGTACTTC. Its protein product is CASSLGLRETQYF.